Listed below are T cell receptor beta chains from one sample, sequenced in a study of blood T cell repertoires in COVID-19. Clones were sequenced by immunoSEQ multiplex PCR, and TCRdb holds only the in-frame ones, with some missing. Of around 130,000 clones listed, less than 90% were seen once; the top ten hold about 1.3%. Sequenced sample: peripheral blood. The receptors originated from a man in his sixties with acute or convalescent COVID-19. The CDR3 runs from the conserved cysteine through the conserved F or W. Each record gives: V gene, J gene, D gene, clone size, CDR3 protein, CDR3 DNA. A D gene is named only where the DNA matches it firmly. Clone sizes are given selectively: once, few, many, or a class where the clone is expanded.

v_call: TRBV18; j_call: TRBJ1-2; d_call: .; clone_size: .; cdr3_aa: CASSPKGKANYGYTF; cdr3_nt: TGTGCCAGCTCACCTAAGGGGAAAGCTAACTATGGCTACACCTTC
v_call: TRBV6-6; j_call: TRBJ1-6; d_call: .; clone_size: few; cdr3_aa: CASSLTANPPSPLHF; cdr3_nt: TGTGCCAGCAGTCTGACAGCGAACCCTCCGTCACCCCTCCACTTT
v_call: TRBV27; j_call: TRBJ1-2; d_call: .; clone_size: .; cdr3_aa: CASSPPGGFYGYTF; cdr3_nt: TGTGCCAGCAGTCCTCCTGGAGGGTTCTATGGCTACACCTTC
v_call: TRBV7-8; j_call: TRBJ1-3; d_call: .; clone_size: .; cdr3_aa: CASRDGGGRGNTIYF; cdr3_nt: TGTGCCAGCCGAGACGGCGGGGGCCGTGGAAACACCATATATTTT
v_call: TRBV5-1; j_call: TRBJ2-3; d_call: .; clone_size: .; cdr3_aa: CASSFGADTQYF; cdr3_nt: TGCGCCAGCAGCTTCGGGGCAGATACGCAGTATTTT
v_call: TRBV27; j_call: TRBJ1-2; d_call: .; clone_size: .; cdr3_aa: CASSPTGGALYGGYTF; cdr3_nt: TGTGCCAGCAGTCCGACGGGGGGGGCACTCTATGGAGGCTACACCTTC
v_call: TRBV29-1; j_call: TRBJ1-2; d_call: TRBD1; clone_size: .; cdr3_aa: CSVEGTGLNYGYTF; cdr3_nt: TGCAGCGTTGAAGGGACAGGGCTTAACTATGGCTACACCTTC
v_call: TRBV3-1/TRBV3-2; j_call: TRBJ1-2; d_call: .; clone_size: .; cdr3_aa: CASSQDRQPAMGYTF; cdr3_nt: TGTGCCAGCAGCCAAGACCGACAGCCAGCTATGGGCTACACCTTC
v_call: TRBV5-1; j_call: TRBJ2-2; d_call: TRBD2; clone_size: once; cdr3_aa: CATGLAGAGTGELFF; cdr3_nt: TGCGCCACCGGACTAGCGGGAGCGGGCACCGGGGAGCTGTTTTTT
v_call: TRBV5-6; j_call: TRBJ1-6; d_call: TRBD1; clone_size: .; cdr3_aa: CASSSLTGSSPLHF; cdr3_nt: TGTGCCAGCAGCTCACTGACAGGGAGCTCACCCCTCCACTTT
v_call: TRBV2; j_call: TRBJ1-5; d_call: TRBD1; clone_size: .; cdr3_aa: CASSTGTGNQPQHF; cdr3_nt: TGTGCCAGCAGTACCGGGACAGGGAATCAGCCCCAGCATTTT
v_call: TRBV10-2; j_call: TRBJ2-1; d_call: TRBD2; clone_size: .; cdr3_aa: CASIERTSDNEQFF; cdr3_nt: TGCGCCAGCATTGAAAGGACTAGCGATAATGAGCAGTTCTTC
v_call: TRBV19; j_call: TRBJ2-5; d_call: TRBD1; clone_size: .; cdr3_aa: CASSDAGQGRRETQYF; cdr3_nt: TGTGCCAGTAGTGACGCCGGACAGGGGCGGAGGGAGACCCAGTACTTC
v_call: TRBV7-3; j_call: TRBJ1-2; d_call: TRBD1; clone_size: .; cdr3_aa: CASSARQGEGYGYTF; cdr3_nt: TGTGCCAGCAGCGCACGACAGGGAGAGGGCTATGGCTACACCTTC